The rows below give T cell receptor beta chains drawn from one sample of a study of human T cells and chemical hapten exposure. TCRdb processed the RACE reads anew with MiXCR; each CDR3 protein has one entry. The sample has 84,000 or so distinct CDR3 sequences, about 8.5% seen once. The material sequenced was whole blood, taken in connection with sensitization to the hapten diphenylcyclopropenone (DPC). Receptor source: a man aged 35 to 55 with alopecia areata. Some clones in this sample may be carry-over from other donors' samples. Each CDR3 is given with its conserved first and last residue. Clone size is shown for a subset of rows, as once, few, many or a class of expanded clone.

J gene: TRBJ2-5
V gene: TRBV29-1
clone size: .
CDR3 protein: CSVRTGRGETQYF

J gene: TRBJ2-1
V gene: TRBV7-8
clone size: few
CDR3 protein: CASSFRTSGSNNEQFF

J gene: TRBJ1-4
V gene: TRBV5-1
clone size: many
CDR3 protein: CASSLAGDGEKLFF

J gene: TRBJ1-3
V gene: TRBV7-9
clone size: .
CDR3 protein: CASGLVGTGFGNTIYF

J gene: TRBJ2-2
V gene: TRBV5-1
clone size: many
CDR3 protein: CASSLVSNTGELFF

J gene: TRBJ2-3
V gene: TRBV27
clone size: many
CDR3 protein: CATLWTAGTTDTQYF

J gene: TRBJ1-2
V gene: TRBV7-9
clone size: .
CDR3 protein: CASSQGQGASGYTF

J gene: TRBJ2-3
V gene: TRBV7-8
clone size: once
CDR3 protein: CASSIGTGYTDTQYF

J gene: TRBJ2-5
V gene: TRBV5-1
clone size: many
CDR3 protein: CASSPGNREEYF

J gene: TRBJ2-5
V gene: TRBV7-3
clone size: many
CDR3 protein: CASSPSADRAVTQYF

J gene: TRBJ2-3
V gene: TRBV6-5
clone size: .
CDR3 protein: CASRVAGRLADTQYF

J gene: TRBJ2-5
V gene: TRBV6-2/TRBV6-3
clone size: few
CDR3 protein: CASSYSRGSQETQYF

J gene: TRBJ2-7
V gene: TRBV3-1
clone size: .
CDR3 protein: CASSPRLAGRDGQYF

J gene: TRBJ2-1
V gene: TRBV10-2
clone size: .
CDR3 protein: CASSDLTSRNEQFF

J gene: TRBJ1-5
V gene: TRBV10-2
clone size: many
CDR3 protein: CASSHPEGSNQPQHF

J gene: TRBJ1-2
V gene: TRBV6-2/TRBV6-3
clone size: few
CDR3 protein: CASCYRVWDYGYTF

J gene: TRBJ1-1
V gene: TRBV6-2/TRBV6-3
clone size: many
CDR3 protein: CASSFGSAGEAFF

J gene: TRBJ1-5
V gene: TRBV29-1
clone size: many
CDR3 protein: CSVEHSGSSNQPQHF

J gene: TRBJ2-3
V gene: TRBV20-1
clone size: many
CDR3 protein: CSANSGTGGPQSTDTQYF

J gene: TRBJ2-5
V gene: TRBV10-3
clone size: many
CDR3 protein: CAIQGDTETQYF

J gene: TRBJ1-1
V gene: TRBV7-8
clone size: few
CDR3 protein: CASSLGDRANTEAFF

J gene: TRBJ1-2
V gene: TRBV7-8
clone size: few
CDR3 protein: CASSLENLGRYTF

J gene: TRBJ1-5
V gene: TRBV9
clone size: .
CDR3 protein: CASSPGQGVGNQPQHF

J gene: TRBJ2-5
V gene: TRBV28
clone size: few
CDR3 protein: CASSLLAVGLALQTQYF

J gene: TRBJ2-7
V gene: TRBV7-6
clone size: many
CDR3 protein: CASSLRGSSEQYF

J gene: TRBJ2-5
V gene: TRBV29-1
clone size: .
CDR3 protein: CSVLGGSQETQYF

J gene: TRBJ2-7
V gene: TRBV20-1
clone size: many
CDR3 protein: CSAPRRDLYEQYF

J gene: TRBJ2-6
V gene: TRBV14
clone size: .
CDR3 protein: CASSQDEGGPRSSGANVLTF

J gene: TRBJ2-1
V gene: TRBV19
clone size: .
CDR3 protein: CASSHLARTYNEQFF

J gene: TRBJ2-3
V gene: TRBV20-1
clone size: few
CDR3 protein: CSALEGLTDTQYF

J gene: TRBJ2-3
V gene: TRBV6-6
clone size: few
CDR3 protein: CASRRGQGTSTDTQYF

J gene: TRBJ2-7
V gene: TRBV20-1
clone size: few
CDR3 protein: CSASELFPIRTSYEQYF

J gene: TRBJ2-3
V gene: TRBV11-2
clone size: .
CDR3 protein: CASSLVGRTNVDTQYF

J gene: TRBJ2-7
V gene: TRBV28
clone size: .
CDR3 protein: CASSFGGRNEQYF

J gene: TRBJ2-3
V gene: TRBV5-5
clone size: few
CDR3 protein: CASSPIPRGLAGVGTDTQYF

J gene: TRBJ2-3
V gene: TRBV6-5
clone size: few
CDR3 protein: CASSYMGGQLTDTQYF

J gene: TRBJ1-2
V gene: TRBV24-1
clone size: many
CDR3 protein: CATSDDIQGFYGYTF

J gene: TRBJ2-7
V gene: TRBV6-5
clone size: .
CDR3 protein: CASSRQVLGYEQYF

J gene: TRBJ2-1
V gene: TRBV6-6
clone size: many
CDR3 protein: CASSYFRGDTGGYNEQFF

J gene: TRBJ2-3
V gene: TRBV4-3
clone size: many
CDR3 protein: CASSPRGPDPTDTQYF

J gene: TRBJ1-5
V gene: TRBV6-2/TRBV6-3
clone size: many
CDR3 protein: CASSRDKFNQPQHF

J gene: TRBJ1-1
V gene: TRBV7-9
clone size: few
CDR3 protein: CASSLAGGGSTEAFF

J gene: TRBJ1-6
V gene: TRBV20-1
clone size: many
CDR3 protein: CSASVDSKNSPLHF

J gene: TRBJ2-1
V gene: TRBV20-1
clone size: many
CDR3 protein: CSAQDRSGFYNEQFF

J gene: TRBJ2-3
V gene: TRBV20-1
clone size: .
CDR3 protein: CSANLPRDISSTDTQYF

J gene: TRBJ1-2
V gene: TRBV24-1
clone size: many
CDR3 protein: CATSEGQPNYGYTF

J gene: TRBJ1-5
V gene: TRBV19
clone size: few
CDR3 protein: CASRQNLNQPQHF

J gene: TRBJ2-2
V gene: TRBV11-2
clone size: many
CDR3 protein: CASSLGTWGELFF

J gene: TRBJ2-3
V gene: TRBV5-5
clone size: few
CDR3 protein: CASSSERQGDKDTQYF